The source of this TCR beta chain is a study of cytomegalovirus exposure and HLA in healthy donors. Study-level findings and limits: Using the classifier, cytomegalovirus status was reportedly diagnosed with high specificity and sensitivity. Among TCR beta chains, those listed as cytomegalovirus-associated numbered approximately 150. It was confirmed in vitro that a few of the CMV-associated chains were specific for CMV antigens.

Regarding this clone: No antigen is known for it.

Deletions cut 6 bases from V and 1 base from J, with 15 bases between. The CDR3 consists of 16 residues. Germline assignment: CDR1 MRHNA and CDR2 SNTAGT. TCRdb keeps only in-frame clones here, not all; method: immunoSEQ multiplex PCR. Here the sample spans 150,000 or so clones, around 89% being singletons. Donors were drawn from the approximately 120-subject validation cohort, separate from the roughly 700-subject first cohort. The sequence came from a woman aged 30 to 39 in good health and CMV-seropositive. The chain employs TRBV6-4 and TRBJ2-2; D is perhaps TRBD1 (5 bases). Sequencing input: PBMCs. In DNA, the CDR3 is TGTGCCAGCAGGCTCCCTCCACAGGAGAACACCGGGGAGCTGTTTTTT. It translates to CASRLPPQENTGELFF.